Sequencing of this T cell receptor (beta chain) was carried out in a study of blood T cell repertoires in COVID-19. For the study at large: COVID-19 samples from acute and convalescent phases originated in the United States, Italy and Spain.

The data were produced by immunoSEQ multiplex PCR, yet TCRdb's version contains in-frame clones alone and is incomplete. The sample has approximately 210,000 clones, around 85% seen once. Trimming cost V 3 bases and J 7 bases; bases outside gene matches: 3. This CDR3 contains 13 residues. CDR1 and CDR2 (germline): SGHRS, YFSETQ. The sequencing input was peripheral blood. The source is a man aged 55 to 69 with COVID-19, enrolled during active disease. The chain employs TRBV5-1 and TRBJ1-1; TRBD1 matches at 10 bases. The CDR3 loop reads CASSWGQGIEAFF. The CDR3, as DNA: TGCGCCAGCAGCTGGGGACAGGGGATTGAAGCTTTCTTT.